The rows below give T cell receptor beta chains drawn from one sample of a study of shared clonotypes between healthy human individuals. TCRdb keeps only in-frame clones here, not all; method: immunoSEQ multiplex PCR. Among roughly 500,000 clones listed, 95% to 96% were seen once. The sequenced sample consisted of naive CD4+ T cells sorted from blood. These receptor sequences come from a woman aged 30 to 39 in good health. CDR3s include the opening cysteine and the closing phenylalanine or tryptophan. The D gene is left open where the match is weak. Clone size is shown for a subset of rows, as once, few, many or a class of expanded clone.

TRBD1	NA	TRBV6-5	TRBJ2-4	CASSYEGAGAKNIQYF	TGTGCCAGCAGTTACGAGGGGGCCGGGGCCAAAAACATTCAGTACTTC
NA	NA	TRBV5-6	TRBJ1-5	CASGSLGSSNQPQHF	TGTGCCAGCGGATCCTTGGGAAGTAGCAATCAGCCCCAGCATTTT
TRBD2	once	TRBV4-1	TRBJ2-1	CASSQALLAGDRWEQFF	TGCGCCAGCAGCCAGGCTCTACTAGCGGGAGATCGGTGGGAGCAGTTCTTC
NA	NA	TRBV19	TRBJ1-5	CASRHTGGVGNQPQHF	TGTGCCAGTAGACATACTGGGGGAGTAGGCAATCAGCCCCAGCATTTT
TRBD1	NA	TRBV11-3	TRBJ2-7	CASSSRDRDHEQYF	TGTGCCAGCAGCTCCCGGGACAGGGACCATGAGCAGTACTTC
NA	NA	TRBV7-3	TRBJ2-5	CASSLVAEETQYF	TGTGCCAGCAGCCTCGTAGCGGAAGAGACCCAGTACTTC
NA	NA	TRBV7-9	TRBJ2-5	CASSLIGETQYF	TGTGCCAGCAGCTTAATAGGGGAGACCCAGTACTTC
NA	NA	TRBV6-1	TRBJ2-1	CASTWDSRGNEQFF	TGTGCCAGCACCTGGGACTCAAGGGGAAATGAGCAGTTCTTC
NA	once	TRBV7-9	TRBJ1-2	CASSPISGLANYGYTF	TGTGCCAGCAGTCCAATCTCGGGGTTAGCTAACTATGGCTACACCTTC
NA	NA	TRBV5-5	TRBJ1-2	CASSLSLSTARGFGYTF	TGTGCCAGCAGCTTGTCCCTCTCGACAGCCAGGGGCTTTGGCTACACCTTC
NA	NA	TRBV5-1	TRBJ1-4	CASSSGTTNEKLFF	TGCGCCAGCAGCTCGGGTACAACTAATGAAAAACTGTTTTTT
TRBD2	NA	TRBV5-8	TRBJ2-2	CASSFPGGVTGELFF	TGTGCCAGCAGCTTTCCGGGAGGGGTCACCGGGGAGCTGTTTTTT
NA	NA	TRBV30	TRBJ1-1	CAWSAGVNTEAFF	TGTGCCTGGAGCGCGGGAGTGAACACTGAAGCTTTCTTT
NA	NA	TRBV11-3	TRBJ2-3	CASSPPQSDTQYF	TGTGCCAGCAGCCCACCACAGTCCGATACGCAGTATTTT
NA	NA	TRBV6-1	TRBJ2-5	CASSLDRQETQYF	TGTGCCAGCAGTTTGGACAGACAAGAGACCCAGTACTTC
TRBD1	NA	TRBV28	TRBJ2-6	CASLAGTGHGANVLTF	TGTGCCAGCCTAGCCGGGACAGGGCATGGGGCCAACGTCCTGACTTTC
TRBD2	NA	TRBV19	TRBJ2-7	CVSRREEGYEQYF	TGTGTCAGCCGCCGGGAGGAGGGCTACGAGCAGTACTTC
NA	NA	TRBV5-4	TRBJ2-1	CASRPSGTSYNEQFF	TGTGCCAGCAGACCTAGTGGGACTTCCTACAATGAGCAGTTCTTC
TRBD2	NA	TRBV5-8	TRBJ2-2	CASSSSWASGSNGELFF	TGTGCCAGCAGCTCCTCTTGGGCTAGCGGAAGTAATGGGGAGCTGTTTTTT
NA	NA	TRBV6-6	TRBJ1-1	CASSPETGTEAFF	TGTGCCAGCAGTCCCGAGACGGGAACTGAAGCTTTCTTT
TRBD2	once	TRBV6-6	TRBJ2-7	CASSSRTSGTNEQYF	TGTGCCAGCAGTTCCAGGACTAGCGGGACAAACGAGCAGTACTTC
NA	NA	TRBV2	TRBJ2-7	CASSDGTLSSYEQYF	TGTGCCAGCAGTGATGGGACTCTCAGCTCCTACGAGCAGTACTTC
TRBD2	NA	TRBV5-1	TRBJ2-5	CASSGGDSGETQYF	TGCGCCAGCAGCGGGGGGGACTCTGGGGAGACCCAGTACTTC
TRBD1	NA	TRBV6-1	TRBJ1-5	CASTRTGSNQPQHF	TGTGCCAGCACCCGGACAGGGTCCAATCAGCCCCAGCATTTT
NA	NA	TRBV19	TRBJ1-2	CASSIAGELFYGYTF	TGTGCCAGTAGTATAGCAGGGGAACTCTTCTATGGCTACACCTTC
NA	NA	TRBV7-3	TRBJ1-1	CASSPSRGTEAFF	TGTGCCAGCAGCCCATCACGGGGCACTGAAGCTTTCTTT
TRBD1	NA	TRBV25-1	TRBJ2-5	CASSGGQVVGETQYF	TGTGCCAGCAGTGGCGGACAGGTGGTGGGGGAGACCCAGTACTTC
TRBD2	NA	TRBV9	TRBJ2-1	CASSASGSSYNEQFF	TGTGCCAGCAGCGCTAGCGGGAGCTCCTACAATGAGCAGTTCTTC
NA	NA	TRBV19	TRBJ1-5	CASNSMEVLSNQPQHF	TGTGCCAGCAATAGTATGGAGGTTTTGAGCAATCAGCCCCAGCATTTT
TRBD1	NA	TRBV28	TRBJ2-7	CASSLGQERGEQYF	TGTGCCAGCAGTTTGGGACAGGAACGAGGAGAGCAGTACTTC
NA	NA	TRBV23-1	TRBJ1-1	CASSHEGPNTEAFF	TGCGCCAGCAGTCATGAGGGTCCCAACACTGAAGCTTTCTTT
TRBD2	NA	TRBV6-6	TRBJ2-7	CASSYGLAEPYEQYF	TGTGCCAGCAGTTACGGCCTAGCGGAACCCTACGAGCAGTACTTC
TRBD1	NA	TRBV5-6	TRBJ2-6	CASSSGQGSSGANVLTF	TGTGCCAGCAGCTCCGGACAGGGGAGCTCTGGGGCCAACGTCCTGACTTTC
TRBD2	NA	TRBV9	TRBJ2-7	CASSVGGLAWNEQYF	TGTGCCAGCAGCGTAGGTGGACTAGCTTGGAACGAGCAGTACTTC
TRBD1	NA	TRBV7-9	TRBJ2-1	CASRPTGGAYNEQFF	TGTGCCAGCAGGCCAACAGGGGGCGCTTACAATGAGCAGTTCTTC
NA	NA	TRBV29-1	TRBJ1-1	CSVNRAENTEAFF	TGCAGCGTCAACCGGGCCGAGAACACTGAAGCTTTCTTT
NA	NA	TRBV28	TRBJ1-1	CASSLDRVTEAFF	TGTGCCAGCAGTTTAGATAGGGTCACTGAAGCTTTCTTT
NA	NA	TRBV7-9	TRBJ2-7	CASSFDPLEQYF	TGTGCCAGCAGCTTCGACCCCCTCGAGCAGTACTTC
NA	NA	TRBV14	TRBJ1-5	CASSQGSPVDNQPQHF	TGTGCCAGCAGCCAAGGATCCCCGGTTGACAATCAGCCCCAGCATTTT
NA	NA	TRBV7-9	TRBJ1-2	CASSLPEGGYTF	TGTGCCAGCAGCTTACCAGAGGGCGGCTACACCTTC
TRBD2	NA	TRBV4-2	TRBJ2-3	CASSRDLAGTSTDTQYF	TGTGCCAGCAGCCGAGACTTAGCGGGAACTAGCACAGATACGCAGTATTTT
TRBD1	NA	TRBV9	TRBJ2-1	CASTTGTASNEQFF	TGTGCCAGCACAACCGGGACAGCGTCCAATGAGCAGTTCTTC